The present T cell receptor beta chain was sequenced within a study of T-cell reconstitution after alpha-beta-depleted transplantation in children (dated by TCRdb to the mid-2010s). Background for the entire study: Using TCR repertoire profiling, the study quantitatively followed how T-cell immune reconstitution unfolded in children after TCRalphabeta/CD19-depleted allogeneic hematopoietic cell transplantation. Summary of the overall study and its limitations: The high TCRbeta diversity at day 60 in some patients was ascribed to recipient T cells and intrathymic progenitors that had survived conditioning. Over subsequent months, a decline in hyperexpanded clone frequencies was noted, and after one year, T-cell counts and TCRbeta diversity were mostly ascribed to newly produced T cells. The apparently early recovery of alphabetaT-cell counts about two months after transplant reportedly depended on only several hundred rapidly expanded clones that came from non-depleted graft cells.

The library was obtained by PCR. Instrument on record: Illumina HiSeq 2500. Molecular barcoding was employed in the preparation of TCR libraries, with unique molecular identifiers being used to normalize TCRbeta repertoire quantification. TCRdb reprocessing: public reads trimmed at Q25 with fastp, clones called with MiXCR, in-frame beta chains kept. CDR3 protein sequences are deduplicated, and each keeps its most common genes and DNA. The sample profile shows around 270,000 distinct CDR3 sequences; around 9.1% of them were found once. About 8% of the sample is held by the ten biggest clonotypes. This clonotype occurred many times. The specificity of this receptor is unknown. Base qualities are not recorded, but no much larger clone differs from it by a single base. The treatment or condition label, read with the paper, signifies: allogeneic hematopoietic cell transplantation with graft depleted of TCRalphabeta T cells and CD19 B cells. Transplant recipients were children who received TCRalphabeta/CD19-depleted allogeneic hematopoietic cell grafts.

The sample in question was PBMCs, obtained before TCRalphabeta/CD19-depleted stem cell transplant. The sequence was collected from a boy under three years old with acute myeloid leukemia, due to receive a stem cell transplant.

The nucleotides are TGTGCCAGCGGATACCCCCTGGGGCAGTACAATCAGCCCCAGCATTTT. It translates as CASGYPLGQYNQPQHF. The chain links TRBV28 with TRBJ1-5; the D segment could be TRBD1, given 5 matching bases. Based on the germline V gene, the CDR1 and CDR2 sequences are MDHEN and SYDVKM. The V and J ends are trimmed by 8 bases and 3 bases, leaving 20 bases between them. Spanning cysteine to phenylalanine, the CDR3 consists of 16 amino acids. Only the CDR3 DNA is retained, 48 bases long and in frame from the first base. The full variable domain, with segments outside the CDR3 supplied by the reference TRBV28 and TRBJ1-5 proteins, appears as DVKVTQSSRYLVKRTGEKVFLECVQDMDHENMFWYRQDPGLGLRLIYFSYDVKMKEKGDIPEGYSVSREKKERFSLILESASTNQTSMYLCASGYPLGQYNQPQHFGDGTRLSIL.